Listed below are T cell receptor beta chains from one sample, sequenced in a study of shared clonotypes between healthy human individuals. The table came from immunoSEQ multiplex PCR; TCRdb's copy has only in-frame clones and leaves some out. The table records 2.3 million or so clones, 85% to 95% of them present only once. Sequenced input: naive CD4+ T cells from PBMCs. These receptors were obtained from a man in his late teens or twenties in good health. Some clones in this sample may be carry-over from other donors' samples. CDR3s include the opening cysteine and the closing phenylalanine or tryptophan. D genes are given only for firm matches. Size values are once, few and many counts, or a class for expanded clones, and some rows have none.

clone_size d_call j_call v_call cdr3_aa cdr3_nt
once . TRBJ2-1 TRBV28 CASSFLWVVYNEQFF TGTGCCAGCAGTTTCCTCTGGGTTGTCTACAATGAGCAGTTCTTC
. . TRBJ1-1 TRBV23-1 CASINRDGPEAFF TGCGCCAGCATTAATAGGGATGGGCCTGAAGCTTTCTTT
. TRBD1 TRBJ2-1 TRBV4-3 CASSQPGQAGEQFF TGCGCCAGCAGCCAACCCGGACAGGCAGGAGAGCAGTTCTTC
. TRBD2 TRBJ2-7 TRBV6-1 CASSSLAGQYEQYF TGTGCCAGCAGCTCTCTAGCGGGGCAATACGAGCAGTACTTC
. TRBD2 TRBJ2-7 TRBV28 CASSSWASAGGQYF TGTGCCAGCAGTTCCTGGGCCAGTGCGGGAGGGCAGTACTTC
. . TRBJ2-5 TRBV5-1 CASSSSLFGRQETQYF TGCGCCAGCAGCTCGTCCCTTTTTGGGCGACAAGAGACCCAGTACTTC
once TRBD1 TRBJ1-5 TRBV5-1 CASSLGTGGYQPQHF TGCGCCAGCAGCTTGGGGACAGGGGGCTATCAGCCCCAGCATTTT
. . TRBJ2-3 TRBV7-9 CASSPAGADTQYF TGTGCCAGCAGCCCAGCGGGTGCCGATACGCAGTATTTT
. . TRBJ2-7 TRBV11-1 CASSPKTPTYEQYF TGTGCCAGCAGCCCGAAGACACCTACCTACGAGCAGTACTTC
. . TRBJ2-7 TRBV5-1 CASTFTGGSYEQYF TGCGCCAGCACCTTTACTGGAGGGTCCTACGAGCAGTACTTC
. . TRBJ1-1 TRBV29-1 CSVERGRTAEAFF TGCAGCGTTGAAAGGGGTAGGACGGCTGAAGCTTTCTTT
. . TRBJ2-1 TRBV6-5 CASSSSEKGNNEQFF TGTGCCAGCAGTTCGTCGGAGAAAGGTAACAATGAGCAGTTCTTC
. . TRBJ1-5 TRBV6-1 CASTSGNQPQHF TGTGCCAGCACATCGGGGAATCAGCCCCAGCATTTT
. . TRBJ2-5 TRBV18 CASSPFNQETQYF TGTGCCAGCTCACCTTTTAACCAAGAGACCCAGTACTTC
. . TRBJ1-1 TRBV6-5 CASSLGGGYTEAFF TGTGCCAGCAGTCTAGGGGGTGGGTACACTGAAGCTTTCTTT
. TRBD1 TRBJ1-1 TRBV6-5 CASSYVGTGRDTEAFF TGTGCCAGCAGTTACGTCGGGACAGGGAGAGACACTGAAGCTTTCTTT
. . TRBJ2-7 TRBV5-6 CASSPDRASFYEQYF TGTGCCAGCAGCCCGGATAGAGCAAGTTTCTACGAGCAGTACTTC
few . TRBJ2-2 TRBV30 CAWSAYEGELFF TGTGCCTGGAGTGCGTACGAAGGGGAGCTGTTTTTT
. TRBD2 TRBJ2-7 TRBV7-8 CASSLDGSGPYYEQYF TGTGCCAGCAGCTTAGACGGTAGCGGGCCCTACTACGAGCAGTACTTC
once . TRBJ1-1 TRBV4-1 CASSQVMGFTLLAFF TGCGCCAGCAGCCAAGTGATGGGGTTTACTCTTTTGGCTTTCTTT
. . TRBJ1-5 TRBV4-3 CASSQAWDQPQHF TGCGCCAGCAGCCAAGCCTGGGATCAGCCCCAGCATTTT
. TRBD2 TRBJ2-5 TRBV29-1 CSGSGRFQETQYF TGCAGCGGCAGCGGGAGATTCCAAGAGACCCAGTACTTC
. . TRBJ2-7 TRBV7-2 CASSLDGGTYEQYF TGTGCCAGCAGCTTAGACGGGGGAACCTACGAGCAGTACTTC
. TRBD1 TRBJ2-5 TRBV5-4 CASSPGTGGETQYF TGTGCCAGCAGCCCTGGGACAGGCGGGGAGACCCAGTACTTC
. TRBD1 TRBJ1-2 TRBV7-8 CASSATGGRDYGYTF TGTGCCAGCAGTGCGACAGGGGGCCGCGACTATGGCTACACCTTC
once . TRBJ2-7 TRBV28 CATAGPSYEQYF TGTGCCACCGCGGGTCCCTCCTACGAGCAGTACTTC
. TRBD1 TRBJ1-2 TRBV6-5 CASSRDRDYGYTF TGTGCCAGCAGCCGGGACAGAGACTATGGCTACACCTTC
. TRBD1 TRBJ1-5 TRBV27 CASSSTGYNQPQHF TGTGCCAGCAGTTCGACAGGGTATAATCAGCCCCAGCATTTT
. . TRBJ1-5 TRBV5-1 CASSLGSGGGNQPQHF TGCGCCAGCAGCTTGGGGTCTGGGGGCGGCAATCAGCCCCAGCATTTT
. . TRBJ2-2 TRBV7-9 CASSLGRVNTGELFF TGTGCCAGCAGCTTAGGCAGGGTTAACACCGGGGAGCTGTTTTTT
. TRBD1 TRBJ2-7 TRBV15 CATSRERTGVHEQYF TGTGCCACCAGCAGAGAACGGACAGGGGTGCACGAGCAGTACTTC
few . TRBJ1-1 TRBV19 CASSDARLSMNTEAFF TGTGCCAGTAGTGACGCCAGACTCAGCATGAACACTGAAGCTTTCTTT
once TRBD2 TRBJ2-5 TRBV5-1 CASSLLGLAGDTQYF TGCGCCAGCAGCTTATTGGGACTAGCGGGAGACACCCAGTACTTC
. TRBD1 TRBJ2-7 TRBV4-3 CASSPNSPRDRGYEQYF TGCGCCAGCAGCCCGAACTCCCCCAGGGACAGGGGGTACGAGCAGTACTTC
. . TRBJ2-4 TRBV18 CASSPPDALAKNIQYF TGTGCCAGCTCACCACCGGACGCGCTAGCCAAAAACATTCAGTACTTC
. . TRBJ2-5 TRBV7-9 CASSFWPRGGSSETQYF TGTGCCAGCAGCTTTTGGCCCCGAGGAGGGAGTTCAGAGACCCAGTACTTC
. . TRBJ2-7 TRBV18 CASSPTPYEQYF TGTGCCAGCTCACCGACCCCCTACGAGCAGTACTTC
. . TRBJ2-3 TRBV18 CASSPGQGSLNTQYF TGTGCCAGCTCACCAGGGCAGGGGTCGTTGAATACGCAGTATTTT
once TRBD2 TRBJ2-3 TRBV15 CATSPQGLAGDTDTQYF TGTGCCACCAGCCCGCAAGGACTAGCGGGAGACACAGATACGCAGTATTTT
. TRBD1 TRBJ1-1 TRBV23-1 CARDRGAFF TGCGCAAGAGACAGGGGAGCTTTCTTT
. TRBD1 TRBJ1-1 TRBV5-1 CASREPQGPEAFF TGCGCCAGCAGAGAACCACAGGGGCCTGAAGCTTTCTTT
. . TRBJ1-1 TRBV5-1 CASSLMQGSNTEAFF TGCGCCAGCAGCTTGATGCAGGGCTCGAACACTGAAGCTTTCTTT
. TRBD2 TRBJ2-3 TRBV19 CASSIETSGLTDTQYF TGTGCCAGTAGTATAGAAACTAGCGGCCTCACAGATACGCAGTATTTT
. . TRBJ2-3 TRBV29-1 CSVGPTDTQYF TGCAGCGTAGGCCCCACAGATACGCAGTATTTT
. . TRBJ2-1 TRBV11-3 CASSLASYNEQFF TGTGCCAGCAGCTTAGCCAGCTACAATGAGCAGTTCTTC
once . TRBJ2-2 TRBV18 CASSPLAPSGELFF TGTGCCAGCTCACCACTTGCCCCCTCTGGGGAGCTGTTTTTT
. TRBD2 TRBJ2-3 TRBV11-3 CASSFRTSRHSTDTQYF TGTGCCAGCAGCTTCCGGACTAGCCGACACAGCACAGATACGCAGTATTTT
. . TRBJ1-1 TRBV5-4 CASSLGGREESEAFF TGTGCCAGCAGCTTGGGAGGCAGGGAGGAAAGTGAAGCTTTCTTT
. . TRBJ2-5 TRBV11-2 CASSTQVAQETQYF TGTGCCAGCAGCACCCAGGTGGCGCAAGAGACCCAGTACTTC
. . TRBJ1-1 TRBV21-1 CASSKGRVGGEAFF TGTGCCAGCAGCAAAGGAAGGGTAGGGGGTGAAGCTTTCTTT
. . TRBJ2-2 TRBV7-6 CASSLIWPGTGELFF TGTGCCAGCAGCTTAATTTGGCCAGGCACCGGGGAGCTGTTTTTT
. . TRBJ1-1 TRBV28 CASRNARVMNTEAFF TGTGCCAGCAGAAATGCCAGGGTCATGAACACTGAAGCTTTCTTT
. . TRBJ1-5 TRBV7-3 CASSFGVTQPQHF TGTGCCAGCAGCTTCGGGGTAACTCAGCCCCAGCATTTT